Each of the 23 T cell receptor beta chains below was sequenced from the same sample in a study of response to subunit inactivated influenza vaccine. TCRdb processed the RT-PCR reads anew with MiXCR; each CDR3 protein has one entry. The sample includes roughly 620,000 distinct CDR3 sequences, 10% to 12% of them seen just once. The sample also formed part of further work on T cells expressing NK-cell markers. Turning to that study: The authors made TCR beta cDNA libraries by 5'RACE template switching. This switching added a universal primer site and UMIs.

This sample comprised PBMCs from blood, obtained on the day of vaccination. These TCRs come from a man in his fifties who received an inactivated influenza vaccine.

The V call is TRBV4-3, the J call TRBJ2-7, with TRBD1 as a possible D gene (5 bases). This CDR3 spans 14 amino acids. Germline V gene lookup returns CDR1 LGHNA and CDR2 YSLEER. Trimming removed 4 bases from V and 3 bases from J, with 13 bases in between. This chain's CDR3 is CASSPTVTNYEQYF. The CDR3 region has the DNA TGCGCCAGCAGCCCGACAGTTACCAACTACGAGCAGTACTTC.

This chain uses TRBV20-1 with TRBJ2-7, with 11 bases that match TRBD2. The CDR3 runs 13 residues. V lost 6 bases, J lost 3 bases, and 4 bases stayed unmatched. Germline V gives CDR1 DFQATT, CDR2 SNEGSKA (reference sequence). The CDR3 DNA reads TGCAGTGCGCGGGGACTAGCGGTCTACGAGCAGTACTTC. It is translated as CSARGLAVYEQYF.

This clonotype was seen at least ten times. The chain employs TRBV20-1 and TRBJ2-5; a possible D gene is TRBD2 (6 bases). V was trimmed by 4 bases and J by 2 bases, leaving 14 bases between them. The CDR3 covers 14 residues. Germline V CDR1 and CDR2: DFQATT, SNEGSKA (reference sequence). CDR3: CSATMAGQQETQYF. The CDR3 bases are TGCAGTGCTACTATGGCGGGGCAGCAAGAGACCCAGTACTTC.

The chain joins TRBV11-1 to TRBJ2-6; the D is unclear. The CDR3 spans 13 residues. Trimming took off 7 bases at V and 0 bases at J, with 4 bases between the two ends. CDR1 is SGHAT and CDR2 is FQDESV in the germline V gene (reference sequence). DNA of the CDR3: TGTGCCAGCACCTTCTCTGGGGCCAACGTCCTGACTTTC. The encoded protein is CASTFSGANVLTF.

In its sample, this clonotype was seen a few times. This rearrangement joins TRBV6-5 to TRBJ1-2; maybe TRBD1 (6 bases). Looked up from germline, CDR1 is MNHEY and CDR2 is SVGAGI. CDR3 length: 12 amino acids. Between the trimmed V and J ends, which lost 6 bases and 9 bases, there was a span of 14 bases. CDR3 sequence reads: CASSTQGYRYTF. Here the CDR3 DNA reads TGTGCCAGCAGCACACAGGGTTATCGCTACACCTTC.

This clonotype was seen repeatedly, ten times or more. This sequence joins TRBV6-1 and TRBJ2-1; TRBD1 agrees at 11 bases. This CDR3 has 15 residues. Per the germline V gene, CDR1 is MNHNS and CDR2 is SASEGT. The J segment lost 6 bases and the V segment lost 3 bases, leaving 4 bases of the junction unmatched. CDR3 protein: CASSDSGTGGNEQFF. Written as DNA, the CDR3 is TGTGCCAGCAGTGACTCCGGGACAGGGGGCAATGAGCAGTTCTTC.

This clonotype showed up just a few times. This chain joins TRBV29-1 and TRBJ2-1; the D is unclear. Germline CDR1 reads SQVTM; CDR2 reads ANQGSEA. V lost 5 bases and J 2 bases, leaving 16 bases between the germline ends. The CDR3 length is 15 residues. As DNA, the CDR3 is TGCAGCGTTCTCGTGCCAGGCGCTCCCTACAATGAGCAGTTCTTC. This sequence encodes CSVLVPGAPYNEQFF.

This clonotype was detected only a few times. The chain combines TRBV11-2 with TRBJ2-2; the match to TRBD2 covers 7 bases. The CDR3 has 15 amino acids. Germline V gives CDR1 SGHAT, CDR2 FQNNGV. V was pared by 7 bases and J by 4 bases, with 9 bases of the junction left unmatched. The CDR3 region has the DNA TGTGCCAGCAACAAACCGGGAGGATTCACCGGGGAGCTGTTTTTT. It translates to CASNKPGGFTGELFF.

The V call is TRBV18, the J call TRBJ2-1; 9 bases map to TRBD2. V was clipped by 1 base and J by 7 bases; unmatched bases: 11. The germline V gene has CDR1 KGHSH and CDR2 LQKENI. This CDR3 has 17 residues. The CDR3 nucleotides read TGTGCCAGCTCACCACTCTCCGGCGGGAGGGCGTGGAATGAGCAGTTCTTC. Translated: CASSPLSGGRAWNEQFF.

The chain couples TRBV12-3 or TRBV12-4 to TRBJ1-4; D not certain. The V end was cut by 5 bases, the J end by 8 bases, with 18 bases between. CDR3 length: 15 amino acids. CDR3 nucleotides: TGTGCCAGCAGTGGGATCGACCTCAAAGTGGAAAAACTGTTTTTT. Translating it yields CASSGIDLKVEKLFF.

This sequence joins TRBV24-1 and TRBJ2-1; 7 nucleotides agree with TRBD1. Germline CDR1 is KGHDR and CDR2 is SFDVKD. V trimming: 6 bases; J trimming: 3 bases; junction bases outside the gene matches: 7. The CDR3 spans 15 residues. In DNA form, the CDR3 reads TGTGCCACCAGTCCGACAGGGTACCTCTACAATGAGCAGTTCTTC. Amino acid sequence: CATSPTGYLYNEQFF.

This clonotype turned up a few times. The chain links TRBV11-2 to TRBJ2-7; D is unclear. V lost 4 bases, J lost 6 bases, and 7 bases lay in between. The V gene's germline CDR1 is SGHAT and CDR2 FQNNGV. CDR3 length equals 11 residues. The CDR3 spells CASSSKFEQYF. For the CDR3, the DNA is TGTGCCAGCAGCTCCAAATTCGAGCAGTACTTC. Filled out from reference TRBV11-2 and TRBJ2-7, the complete variable domain reads EAGVAQSPRYKIIEKRQSVAFWCNPISGHATLYWYQQILGQGPKLLIQFQNNGVVDDSQLPKDRFSAERLKGVDSTLKIQPAKLEDSAVYLCASSSKFEQYFGPGTRLTVT.

This sequence joins TRBV29-1 and TRBJ2-4, with D perhaps TRBD1 (6 bases). The CDR3 runs 14 residues. Germline V gives CDR1 SQVTM, CDR2 ANQGSEA. Trimming removed 5 bases from V and 0 bases from J, with 11 bases in between. The DNA for the CDR3 is TGCAGCGTTCTCCAGGGACAAGCCAAAAACATTCAGTACTTC. Its translation: CSVLQGQAKNIQYF. Drawing the rest from reference TRBV29-1 and TRBJ2-4, the complete variable domain is SAVISQKPSRDICQRGTSLTIQCQVDSQVTMMFWYRQQPGQSLTLIATANQGSEATYESGFVIDKFPISRPNLTFSTLTVSNMSPEDSSIYLCSVLQGQAKNIQYFGAGTRLSVL.

This clonotype was counted only a few times. The rearrangement joins TRBV14 to TRBJ2-1; 7 bases are shared with TRBD1. Germline V gene data show CDR1 as SGHDN and CDR2 as FVKESK. Germline trimming cut 0 bases from V and 2 bases from J; bases unmatched to any gene: 7. The CDR3 covers 17 residues. The CDR3 spells CASSQEVARGTYNEQFF. In nucleotides, the CDR3 is TGTGCCAGCAGCCAAGAGGTGGCCAGGGGGACCTACAATGAGCAGTTCTTC.

The chain links TRBV5-1 to TRBJ1-5; TRBD1 agrees at 8 bases. The CDR3 is 19 residues long. V lost 0 bases to trimming and J lost 0 bases; unmatched junction nucleotides: 11. Germline CDR1 reads SGHRS; CDR2 reads YFSETQ. CDR3 sequence: CASSLARQGWLYSNQPQHF. The CDR3 DNA follows: TGCGCCAGCAGCTTGGCCCGACAGGGGTGGCTTTATAGCAATCAGCCCCAGCATTTT.

The table lists this clonotype with many counts. The chain joins TRBV5-1 to TRBJ2-5, with D hard to call. Trimming pared 4 bases from V and 1 base from J, leaving 8 bases between. From germline, CDR1 is SGHRS and CDR2 YFSETQ. The CDR3 consists of 13 residues. This CDR3 reads CASSGRAQETQYF. CDR3 DNA sequence: TGCGCCAGCAGCGGCCGGGCCCAAGAGACCCAGTACTTC.

The chain uses TRBV4-1 and TRBJ1-4; D may be TRBD1 (5 bases). V lost 8 bases, J lost 8 bases, and 21 bases lay in between. This CDR3 has 15 residues. Germline loops: CDR1 MGHRA, CDR2 YSYEKL. The CDR3 spells CASGRNTGAGEKLFF. In DNA, the CDR3 is TGCGCCAGCGGCCGGAATACCGGGGCTGGGGAAAAACTGTTTTTT.

The CDR3 region is CASSRGLAGDLDTQYF. CDR3 bases: TGCGCCAGCAGCCGGGGACTAGCGGGAGATTTGGATACGCAGTATTTT. The chain couples TRBV5-1 to TRBJ2-3; 14 nucleotides match TRBD2. CDR3 length equals 16 residues. V was clipped by 4 bases and J by 6 bases; unmatched bases: 7. Germline V gene sequence: CDR1 SGHRS, CDR2 YFSETQ.

This clonotype has more than one count but fewer than ten. This chain joins TRBV5-1 and TRBJ2-2; D is undetermined. The CDR3 is made up of 17 amino acids. CDR1 and CDR2 (germline): SGHRS, YFSETQ. Trimming shortened V by 0 bases and J by 0 bases, and 12 bases separated the two germline ends. CDR3: CASSLVRITSNTGELFF. In DNA, the CDR3 is TGCGCCAGCAGCTTGGTGAGGATTACTTCGAACACCGGGGAGCTGTTTTTT.

The chain is built from TRBV20-1 and TRBJ2-7, with 7 bases identical to TRBD1. CDR1 DFQATT and CDR2 SNEGSKA come from the germline V gene (reference sequence). This CDR3 has 14 residues. J lost 4 bases, V lost 4 bases, and 10 bases had no gene match. The CDR3, as DNA: TGCAGTGCTAAACACCGGACAGGTGTGTACGAGCAGTACTTC. It specifies CSAKHRTGVYEQYF.

The genes are TRBV15 and TRBJ2-1, with 13 nucleotides matching TRBD2. Trimming took 1 base from V and 7 from J; bases not matched to a gene: 10. The CDR3 extends over 18 amino acids. Germline assignment: CDR1 LNHNV and CDR2 YYDKDF (reference sequence). The chain's CDR3 is CATSRVGLAGAAKNEQFF. In DNA, the CDR3 is TGTGCCACCAGCAGAGTCGGACTAGCGGGAGCGGCTAAGAATGAGCAGTTCTTC.

This clonotype was picked up a small number of times. The genes are TRBV28 and TRBJ2-5; D unresolved. The ends were cut back, 4 bases at V and 5 bases at J, with 8 bases in the middle. The CDR3 runs to 12 residues. Per germline, CDR1 MDHEN and CDR2 SYDVKM. CDR3 protein: CASSSVLETQYF. The CDR3 DNA follows: TGTGCCAGCAGTTCAGTGTTGGAGACCCAGTACTTC.

This chain links TRBV12-3 or TRBV12-4 with TRBJ2-7, with TRBD2 identical over 10 bases. Trimming cost V 6 bases and J 0 bases; bases outside gene matches: 11. There are 17 residues in the CDR3. The CDR3 spells CASSPIWTSGISYEQYF. The CDR3 DNA sequence: TGTGCCAGCAGCCCTATCTGGACTAGCGGAATCTCCTACGAGCAGTACTTC.